This T cell receptor (beta chain) was obtained from a study of Ad26.COV2.S vaccination and SARS-CoV-2 variants. Some clones are missing from TCRdb's copy, which holds only in-frame ones; the method was immunoSEQ multiplex PCR. Counted here are about 410,000 clones, 92% occurring once; the ten biggest clones make up 1.5% to 2%. Treatment denoted: some 20 received Ad26.COV2.S at low or high dose, single or two shots; 5 received placebo; per-sample allocation not given. Each sample was drawn 63 days after the first injection (of vaccine or placebo). The germline CDR1 and CDR2 sequences are MNHEY and SVGAGI. The CDR3 loop spans 13 amino acids. Trimming took off 9 bases at V and 4 bases at J, with 15 bases between the two ends.

The starting material was peripheral blood, obtained in a trial of Ad26.COV2.S vaccine versus placebo. The chain joins TRBV6-5 to TRBJ1-1; D unclear. This clonotype originated in a person between 18 and 59 years old who received the Ad26.COV2.S COVID-19 vaccine or a placebo. The CDR3 loop reads CASLHAGGTEAFF. The CDR3 DNA reads as TGTGCCAGTCTCCATGCGGGCGGCACTGAAGCTTTCTTT.